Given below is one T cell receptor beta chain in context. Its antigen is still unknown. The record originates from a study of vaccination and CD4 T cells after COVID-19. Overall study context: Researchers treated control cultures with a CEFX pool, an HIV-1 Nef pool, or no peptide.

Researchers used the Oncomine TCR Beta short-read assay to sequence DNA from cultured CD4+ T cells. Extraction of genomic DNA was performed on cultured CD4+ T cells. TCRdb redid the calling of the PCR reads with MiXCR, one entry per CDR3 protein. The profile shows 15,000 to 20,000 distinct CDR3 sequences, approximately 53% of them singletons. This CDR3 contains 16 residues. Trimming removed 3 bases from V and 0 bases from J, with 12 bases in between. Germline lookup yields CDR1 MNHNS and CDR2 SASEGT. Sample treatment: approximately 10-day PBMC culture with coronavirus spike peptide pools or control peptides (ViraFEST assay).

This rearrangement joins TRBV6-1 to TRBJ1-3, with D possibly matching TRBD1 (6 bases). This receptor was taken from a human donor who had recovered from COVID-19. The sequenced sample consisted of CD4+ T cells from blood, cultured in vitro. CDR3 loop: CASSEWGHLSGNTIYF. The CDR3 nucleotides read TGTGCCAGCAGTGAGTGGGGACACCTCTCTGGAAACACCATATATTTT.